This T cell receptor (beta chain) derives from a study of T cell responses to AZD1222 COVID-19 vaccine. The study's findings and limits: Just a handful of AZD1222 recipients were seropositive at baseline. Distributed over spike, vaccine-associated CD4 TCRs predominated at 160-218 and 743-854.

Some clones are missing from TCRdb's copy, which holds only in-frame ones; the method was immunoSEQ multiplex PCR. The repertoire holds around 150,000 clones, with around nine tenths as singletons. This clone occurred once. As yet, its antigen is unknown. Trimming took 1 base from V and 5 from J; bases not matched to a gene: 7. The CDR3 is 15 residues long. Germline V gives CDR1 SEHNR, CDR2 FQNEAQ (reference sequence). This receptor was identified in an adult in good health. The sample in question was peripheral blood, obtained on day 0 of AZD1222 vaccination. The chain links TRBV7-9 to TRBJ1-1, with 7 bases aligning to TRBD1. This CDR3 is CASSLETGWKTEAFF. The CDR3 DNA reads as TGTGCCAGCAGCTTAGAGACAGGGTGGAAGACTGAAGCTTTCTTT.